This T cell receptor (beta chain) is from a study of T cell repertoires in cytomegalovirus infection. Study-wide context: Public TCR beta signatures indicated both CMV infection and matching HLA type.

Per germline, CDR1 SGHNT and CDR2 YENEEA. The CDR3 is 15 residues long. Study results and limitations: HLA-C-restricted CMV-specific TCR beta clonotypes were dominant in the ex vivo response.

Each CDR3 protein is one row after TCRdb ran MiXCR on the reads. The repertoire holds under 850,000 distinct CDR3 sequences, with approximately 33% as singletons. This clonotype was found a few times. The antigen is unknown. This sample comprised cultured PBMCs, obtained from culture after CMV antigen stimulation. This rearrangement joins TRBV11-3 to TRBJ1-5; D may be TRBD1 (5 bases). The clonotype was recovered from a human donor in good health (CMV status not recorded). Some clones in this sample may be carry-over from other donors' samples. The CDR3 sequence is CKIWGERWSNQPQHF. CDR3 DNA: TGTAAGATATGGGGGGAGCGTTGGAGCAATCAGCCCCAGCATTTT.